The rows below give T cell receptor beta chains drawn from one sample of a study of cytomegalovirus exposure and HLA in healthy donors. TCRdb keeps only in-frame clones here, not all; method: immunoSEQ multiplex PCR. The sample holds hundreds of thousands of clones, 85% to 90% seen once. Sequenced: PBMCs. Every receptor here comes from a young woman in good health and CMV-seronegative. Both conserved end residues are part of each CDR3. The D gene is left open where the match is weak. Expanded clones get a size class; other rows say once, few or many, or leave the size out.

j_call cdr3_length clone_size d_call v_call cdr3_nt cdr3_aa
TRBJ2-5 15 . TRBD2 TRBV6-1 TGTGCCAGCAGTGACTCTAGCGGGGCGTCAGAGACCCAGTACTTC CASSDSSGASETQYF
TRBJ1-2 15 . . TRBV27 TGTGCCAGCAGTTGGGGTTGGGGGGGGAGATGGGGCTACACCTTC CASSWGWGGRWGYTF
TRBJ2-1 15 . TRBD1 TRBV7-8 TGTGCCAGCGGAACTCGGACAGGCTCCTACAATGAGCAGTTCTTC CASGTRTGSYNEQFF
TRBJ1-1 15 . . TRBV9 TGTGCCAGCAGCGTAGGCCTCTCGGGGAACACTGAAGCTTTCTTT CASSVGLSGNTEAFF
TRBJ1-2 15 . . TRBV6-5 TGTGCCAGCAGTTACCTCGGCGGGGGGCGCGATGGCTACACCTTC CASSYLGGGRDGYTF
TRBJ1-5 14 . . TRBV19 TGTGCCAGTAGTATACCCATTGGCAATCAGCCCCAGCATTTT CASSIPIGNQPQHF
TRBJ2-1 18 . TRBD2 TRBV5-4 TGTGCCAGCAGCTTGGGTTCTCTGGGGACTAGCGGGGGCAATGAGCAGTTCTTC CASSLGSLGTSGGNEQFF
TRBJ2-7 13 . . TRBV12-5 TGTGCTAGTGGTTTGGGGGCCGGGGGCGAGCAGTACTTC CASGLGAGGEQYF
TRBJ1-2 15 once . TRBV5-6 TGTGCCAGCAGCTTGGGGCCGGACAGAAACTATGGCTACACCTTC CASSLGPDRNYGYTF
TRBJ1-4 13 once . TRBV30 TGTGCCTGGCACAGGGCAGCTAATGAAAAACTGTTTTTT CAWHRAANEKLFF
TRBJ1-3 11 . . TRBV6-1 TGTGCCAGCAGTGATCGGAACACCATATATTTT CASSDRNTIYF
TRBJ2-3 15 . TRBD1 TRBV19 TGTGCCAGTAGTATACCGGGACAGGGGGTAGATACGCAGTATTTT CASSIPGQGVDTQYF
TRBJ1-4 15 . TRBD1 TRBV27 TGTGCCAGCAGAGGGGGCAGGGGAGGTAATGAAAAACTGTTTTTT CASRGGRGGNEKLFF
TRBJ1-4 15 . . TRBV21-1 TGTGCCAGCAGCAAACGCGGCAAGCTGGGTGAAAAACTGTTTTTT CASSKRGKLGEKLFF
TRBJ2-2 16 . TRBD1 TRBV29-1 TGCAGCGTTGAATTAAGGAACAGGGGGCGAGCCGGGGAGCTGTTTTTT CSVELRNRGRAGELFF
TRBJ2-5 17 . TRBD2 TRBV11-2 TGTGCCAGCAGCTTAGAGGGGCTAGCGGGGGGGCGAGAGACCCAGTACTTC CASSLEGLAGGRETQYF
TRBJ2-1 15 once . TRBV5-1 TGCGCCAGCAGCGCGGCGGGACTTCAGATCAATGAGCAGTTCTTC CASSAAGLQINEQFF
TRBJ2-1 18 . TRBD2 TRBV4-2 TGTGCCAGCAGCCAAAGGTCAACTCGAATCGGGGGGTTCCATGAGCAGTTCTTC CASSQRSTRIGGFHEQFF
TRBJ2-7 15 . . TRBV7-2 TGTGCCAGCAGCTTAGCCCTTATGGGCACCCACGAGCAGTACTTC CASSLALMGTHEQYF
TRBJ2-7 12 . TRBD1 TRBV5-8 TGTGCCAGCAGCTTAACAGGGGGCGAGCAGTACTTC CASSLTGGEQYF
TRBJ1-2 19 . TRBD1 TRBV5-4 TGTGCCAGCAGCTTGGCCGGTGACAGGGGGCATTCGTCTAACTATGGCTACACCTTC CASSLAGDRGHSSNYGYTF
TRBJ2-1 17 . TRBD2 TRBV2 TGTGCCAGCTTCGGGGGAGAGGGTAGCGGGGAATACAATGAGCAGTTCTTC CASFGGEGSGEYNEQFF
TRBJ2-1 14 . . TRBV27 TGTGCCAGCAGTTTCCCCCACGGTAACAATGAGCAGTTCTTC CASSFPHGNNEQFF
TRBJ2-5 14 . TRBD2 TRBV30 TGTGCCTGGAGTGTGGGCGGGGGGACAGAGACCCAGTACTTC CAWSVGGGTETQYF
TRBJ2-3 14 . TRBD2 TRBV6-5 TGTGCCAGTGGTGGACTAGCGCCCTCTGACACGCAGTATTTT CASGGLAPSDTQYF
TRBJ2-3 15 . . TRBV9 TGTGCCAGCAGCTTCTCACCCCGGGACACAGATACGCAGTATTTT CASSFSPRDTDTQYF
TRBJ1-2 14 . TRBD1 TRBV19 TGTGCCAGTAGTACCCGGGACAGGACCTATGGCTACACCTTC CASSTRDRTYGYTF
TRBJ1-1 12 . . TRBV29-1 TGCAGCGTTGGGGTACACGGGGGAGAAGCTTTCTTT CSVGVHGGEAFF
TRBJ2-7 15 . . TRBV5-6 TGTGCCAGCAGCTTCATTGGGGGCGGGTTCTACGAGCAGTACTTC CASSFIGGGFYEQYF
TRBJ2-1 20 . TRBD2 TRBV4-1 TGCGCCAGCAGCAGCTTCCCGGGACTAGCGGGGGGGCCCCTTTACAATGAGCAGTTCTTC CASSSFPGLAGGPLYNEQFF
TRBJ2-1 17 . TRBD2 TRBV19 TGTGCCAGTAGTATATTTCTAGCGGGGGGGCCCTACAATGAGCAGTTCTTC CASSIFLAGGPYNEQFF
TRBJ1-4 16 . TRBD1 TRBV23-1 TGCGCCAGCAGTCAAAGGACAGGGACGGTTAATGAAAAACTGTTTTTT CASSQRTGTVNEKLFF
TRBJ2-2 14 . . TRBV7-9 TGTGCCAGCAGCGCCCACTTGAACACCGGGGAGCTGTTTTTT CASSAHLNTGELFF
TRBJ2-1 15 . TRBD2 TRBV5-4 TGTGCCAGCAGTCCAAGAGCGGGGGAAGACAATGAGCAGTTCTTC CASSPRAGEDNEQFF
TRBJ1-1 13 . TRBD1 TRBV11-1 TGTGCCAGCAGCTCCAGGGGGTATGCTGAAGCTTTCTTT CASSSRGYAEAFF
TRBJ1-6 15 . . TRBV27 TGTGCCAGCAGCTTTCTCCGGGACACTAATTCACCCCTCCACTTT CASSFLRDTNSPLHF
TRBJ2-1 16 . TRBD2 TRBV12-5 TGTGCTAGTGGTTTGGTATTGGGGGGGGACTACAATGAGCAGTTCTTC CASGLVLGGDYNEQFF